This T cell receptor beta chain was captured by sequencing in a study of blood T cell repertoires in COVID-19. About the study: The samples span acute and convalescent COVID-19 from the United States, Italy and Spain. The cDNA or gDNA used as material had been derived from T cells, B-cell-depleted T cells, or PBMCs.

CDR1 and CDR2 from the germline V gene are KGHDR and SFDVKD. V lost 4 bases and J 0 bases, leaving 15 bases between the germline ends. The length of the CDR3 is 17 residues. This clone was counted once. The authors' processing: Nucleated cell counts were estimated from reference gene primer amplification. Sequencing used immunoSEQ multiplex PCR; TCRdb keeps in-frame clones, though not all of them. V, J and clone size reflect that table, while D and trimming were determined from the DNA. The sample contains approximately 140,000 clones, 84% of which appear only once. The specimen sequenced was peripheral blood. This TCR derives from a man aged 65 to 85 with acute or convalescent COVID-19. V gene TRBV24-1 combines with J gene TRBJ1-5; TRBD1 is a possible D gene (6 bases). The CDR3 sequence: CATSDSGGQYSNQPQHF. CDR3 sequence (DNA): TGTGCCACCAGTGACTCCGGAGGACAGTATAGCAATCAGCCCCAGCATTTT.